The clone carrying this TCR beta chain was seen at least ten times. Its antigen is not identified. MiXCR was run by TCRdb on the 5' RACE reads, yielding one entry per CDR3 protein. The sample consists of a few hundred thousand distinct CDR3 sequences, 4.1% of them appearing once. This specimen comes from a study of T cells after yellow fever vaccination. Whole-study context: It was SMART-Seq v4 Ultra Low Input that prepared the fractions with low cell numbers.

This CDR3 contains 17 residues. Trimming removed 0 bases from V and 0 bases from J, with 15 bases in between. CDR1 SGHRS and CDR2 YFSETQ come from the germline V gene. Findings and caveats of the study: The study re-detected most primary-vaccination clones after the booster (roughly 95% CD4, around 90% CD8). One caveat is that FACS-sorted repertoires could contain abundant clonotypes contaminating from the bulk population. The CD4 and CD8 compartments had a small share of their clonotypes in common.

The chain uses TRBV5-1 and TRBJ2-5; D tentatively reads TRBD1 or TRBD2 (5 bases each). The TCR originated in a man aged 18 to 30 who received the YFV17D yellow fever vaccine. This specimen was PBMCs, taken 5 days after the yellow fever booster vaccination. The CDR3 region has the DNA TGCGCCAGCAGCTTGGAGCCCGGGACGTCCCACCAAGAGACCCAGTACTTC. This codes for CASSLEPGTSHQETQYF.